This T cell receptor (beta chain) was sequenced in a study of T cells in Graves' hyperthyroidism and ophthalmopathy. Amplified regions were TCR beta CDR3 sequences from RNA transcripts. The HTBI primer set drove a first-round RT-PCR of the TCR CDR3. TCRdb independently ran MiXCR on the multiplex PCR reads; one entry per CDR3 protein. The data contain roughly 500,000 distinct CDR3 sequences, 24% of them singletons. The length of the CDR3 is 16 residues. Per the germline V gene, CDR1 is MNHEY and CDR2 is SVGAGI. The V gene lost 0 bases and the J gene lost 1 base, with 12 bases spanning the gap. Ten or more counts support this clonotype. The study left out patients who had uncontrolled infection, other autoimmune disease, pregnancy or lactation.

The chain couples TRBV6-5 to TRBJ1-2; D possibly corresponds to TRBD1 (5 bases). This receptor was obtained from a woman between 25 and 40 years old with Graves' ophthalmopathy. Sequencing was carried out using blood. Here the CDR3 DNA reads TGTGCCAGCAGTTACTCTGCCGCCGGGGGTAACTATGGCTACACCTTC. Encoded protein: CASSYSAAGGNYGYTF.